These 9 T cell receptor beta chains were all obtained from the same sample, sequenced in a study of cytomegalovirus exposure and HLA in healthy donors. The PCR made use of 60 Vbeta and 13 Jbeta primers. TCRdb's table, derived via immunoSEQ multiplex PCR, lists solely in-frame clones and lacks some. The table includes 90,000 or so clones, roughly four fifths detected once. The specimen sequenced was PBMCs. These receptor sequences come from a man aged 25-45 years in good health and CMV-seropositive.

This chain uses TRBV27 with TRBJ1-5; 7 nucleotides match TRBD1. The CDR3 spans 15 residues. Germline CDR1 and CDR2: MNHEY and SMNVEV (reference sequence). V lost 4 bases, J lost 4 bases, and 7 bases stayed unmatched. The CDR3 DNA reads TGTGCCAGCAGTTCAGGGGGTACCGGGAATCAGCCCCAGCATTTT. Residues: CASSSGGTGNQPQHF.

This chain links TRBV7-2 with TRBJ2-7; D gene unclear. The ends were cut back, 1 base at V and 7 bases at J, with 5 bases in the middle. Germline lookup yields CDR1 SGHTA and CDR2 FQGNSA. There are 11 residues in the CDR3. CDR3 nucleotide sequence: TGTGCCAGCAGCTTAGGGCAGGAGCAGTACTTC. Translating gives CASSLGQEQYF.

This clone appeared once. J is TRBJ2-7 and V is TRBV29-1; 10 bases agree with TRBD1. J lost 2 bases, V lost 6 bases, and 4 bases had no gene match. There are 13 residues in the CDR3. Germline CDR1 and CDR2: SQVTM and ANQGSEA. The CDR3 DNA sequence: TGCAGCGTGGGAGGACAGGGGGCCTACGAGCAGTACTTC. Protein sequence: CSVGGQGAYEQYF.

A note on this clone: Within the sample, other DNA sequences also encode this same CDR3. The chain combines TRBV5-1 with TRBJ2-1; a weak D match, TRBD1 (5 bases). The CDR3 spans 14 residues. Trimming took 4 bases from V and 4 from J, leaving 12 bases between them. Per germline, CDR1 SGHRS and CDR2 YFSETQ. CDR3 residues: CASSLQDSYNEQFF. In DNA form, the CDR3 reads TGCGCCAGCAGCCTACAAGACAGTTACAATGAGCAGTTCTTC.

This rearrangement joins TRBV6-5 to TRBJ1-6; 9 bases line up with TRBD1. The CDR3 has 14 amino acids. Trimming took 6 bases from V and 9 from J; bases not matched to a gene: 6. Germline values: CDR1 MNHEY, CDR2 SVGAGI. The CDR3 DNA reads TGTGCCAGCAGACCCACAGGGGGCGGTTCACCCCTCCACTTT. Protein sequence: CASRPTGGGSPLHF.

V and J are TRBV27 and TRBJ2-7, with 8 nucleotides matching TRBD1. This CDR3 has 14 residues. V shed 6 bases and J 0 bases; nucleotides not matched to a gene: 4. From germline, CDR1 is MNHEY and CDR2 SMNVEV (reference sequence). The CDR3 bases are TGTGCCAGCAGCCCGGACAGGGCCTCCTACGAGCAGTACTTC. Encoded protein: CASSPDRASYEQYF.

The V gene is TRBV29-1, the J gene TRBJ2-3; 7 bases map to TRBD2. Trimming took 3 bases from V and 3 from J; bases not matched to a gene: 3. CDR1 and CDR2 from the germline V gene are SQVTM and ANQGSEA. The CDR3 consists of 13 residues. In nucleotides, the CDR3 is TGCAGCGTTGACGGGGGGAGTACAGATACGCAGTATTTT. Protein product: CSVDGGSTDTQYF.

This clone showed up just a few times. The rearrangement joins TRBV5-6 to TRBJ2-5; unclear D gene. CDR1 SGHDT and CDR2 YYEEEE come from the germline V gene. Trimming removed 1 base at V and 1 base at J, with 5 bases between. This CDR3 spans 13 amino acids. The CDR3 nucleotides are TGTGCCAGCAGCTTGAACGGCCAAGAGACCCAGTACTTC. It specifies CASSLNGQETQYF. Supplemented by reference TRBV5-6 and TRBJ2-5, the full variable domain reads DAGVTQSPTHLIKTRGQQVTLRCSPKSGHDTVSWYQQALGQGPQFIFQYYEEEERQRGNFPDRFSGHQFPNYSSELNVNALLLGDSALYLCASSLNGQETQYFGPGTRLLVL.

The chain recombines TRBV5-1 with TRBJ2-1; 14 bases match TRBD2. The germline gives CDR1 SGHRS, CDR2 YFSETQ. Trimming removed 0 bases from V and 0 bases from J; junction bases left unmatched: 2. The CDR3 contains 18 residues. CDR3: CASSLDGTSGSSYNEQFF. DNA of the CDR3: TGCGCCAGCAGCTTGGACGGGACTAGCGGGAGCTCCTACAATGAGCAGTTCTTC.